A single sample gave rise to the 18 T cell receptor beta chains below, sequenced in a study of shared clonotypes between healthy human individuals (dated by TCRdb to the early 2020s). Library preparation employed the immunoSEQ multiplex PCR assay. The table comes from immuneACCESS by way of TCRdb, which keeps in-frame sequences with V and J called. Part of the clones is missing from these tables; in studies checked, under half for an unresolved V gene and the rest for unknown reasons. The sample profile shows around 2.3 million clones; under 97% of them were found once. The ten most abundant clones make up roughly 0.13% of the sample. Sequencing was performed on naive CD4+ T cells sorted from blood. The intended sense of this specimen's cell subset or site label: CD45RA+ positively selected. These receptors originate from a man younger than 30 in good health.

The CDR3 region is CASSLSLWGHTDTQYF. CDR3 nucleotides: TGTGCCAGCAGCCTTAGTTTATGGGGCCACACAGATACGCAGTATTTT. The rearrangement uses TRBV5-4 and TRBJ2-3; tentative D call: TRBD1 (5 bases). From germline, CDR1 is SGHNT and CDR2 YYREEE (reference sequence). The V end was cut by 4 bases, the J end by 2 bases, with 17 bases between. The CDR3 has 16 residues.

The V and J genes are TRBV6-1 and TRBJ1-2, with D possibly being TRBD1 (6 bases). Deletions cut 2 bases from V and 3 bases from J, with 10 bases between. Germline loops: CDR1 MNHNS, CDR2 SASEGT. This CDR3 is 14 amino acids long. The CDR3 nucleotides are TGTGCCAGCAGTGAATTCCAGGGGTACTATGGCTACACCTTC. Residues: CASSEFQGYYGYTF.

J is TRBJ2-3 and V is TRBV6-1; the D gene is possibly TRBD1 (5 bases). Trimming removed 6 bases from V and 4 bases from J, with 11 bases in between. This CDR3 spans 13 amino acids. Germline V gene lookup returns CDR1 MNHNS and CDR2 SASEGT. The CDR3 protein is CASRTTVSDTQYF. The CDR3, as DNA: TGTGCCAGCAGGACGACAGTTTCAGATACGCAGTATTTT.

The chain couples TRBV11-2 to TRBJ2-1; 9 bases line up with TRBD2. CDR3 size: 16 residues. Germline V gene data show CDR1 as SGHAT and CDR2 as FQNNGV. The V segment lost 1 base and the J segment 7 bases; nucleotides outside the gene matches: 8. Written as DNA, the CDR3 is TGTGCCAGCAGCTTAGTAGGGGGACTAGCTACTAATGAGCAGTTCTTC. The encoded protein is CASSLVGGLATNEQFF.

The V gene is TRBV7-9, the J gene TRBJ2-2; possibly TRBD2 for D (6 bases). V shed 5 bases and J shed 2 bases, with 21 bases lying between them. CDR3 length: 18 residues. Germline V CDR1 and CDR2: SEHNR, FQNEAQ (reference sequence). Here the CDR3 reads CASSRPGSGRINTGELFF. CDR3 coding DNA: TGTGCCAGCAGCAGACCAGGGTCGGGGAGGATAAACACCGGGGAGCTGTTTTTT.

The V call is TRBV15, the J call TRBJ2-3; TRBD2 might be the D (5 bases). This CDR3 contains 13 residues. V gave up 6 bases and J gave up 0 bases, with 7 bases separating them. CDR1 and CDR2 (germline): LNHNV, YYDKDF (reference sequence). CDR3 sequence: CATRTTSTDTQYF. As DNA, the CDR3 is TGTGCCACCAGGACTACTAGCACAGATACGCAGTATTTT.

Notes on this clone: Other DNA sequences in this specimen translate into the identical CDR3. The rearrangement links TRBV5-1 to TRBJ2-1, with 13 bases that match TRBD2. In germline, CDR1 is SGHRS, CDR2 YFSETQ. CDR3 length: 14 amino acids. V lost 4 bases, J lost 7 bases, and 2 bases stayed unmatched. For the CDR3, the DNA is TGCGCCAGCAGCACGACTAGCGGGGGGAATGAGCAGTTCTTC. Its protein is CASSTTSGGNEQFF.

The genes are TRBV19 and TRBJ1-2, with a tentative D call TRBD1 (6 bases). This CDR3 is built from 14 residues. In germline, CDR1 is LNHDA, CDR2 SQIVND (reference sequence). The V and J ends lost 4 bases and 6 bases respectively, with 15 bases between them. CDR3: CASSTETGFDGYTF. CDR3 sequence (DNA): TGTGCCAGTAGTACGGAAACAGGGTTCGATGGCTACACCTTC.

Comment on this clone: This same CDR3 is encoded by further DNA sequences in the sample. This sequence joins TRBV19 and TRBJ2-2; D possibly corresponds to TRBD1 (5 bases). The CDR3 runs 13 residues. Germline values: CDR1 LNHDA, CDR2 SQIVND (reference sequence). V lost 6 bases and J lost 2, with 7 bases in between. DNA for the CDR3: TGTGCCAGTAGGACAGTTAACACCGGGGAGCTGTTTTTT. Translating gives CASRTVNTGELFF.

Comments on this clone: This same CDR3 is encoded by further DNA sequences in the sample. V gene TRBV5-1 combines with J gene TRBJ2-2; 8 nucleotides line up with TRBD1. Germline V lookup: CDR1 SGHRS, CDR2 YFSETQ. V lost 0 bases to trimming and J lost 4 bases; unmatched junction nucleotides: 2. The CDR3 totals 15 residues. The CDR3 sequence is CASSLGTGSTGELFF. CDR3 coding DNA: TGCGCCAGCAGCTTGGGGACAGGGTCCACCGGGGAGCTGTTTTTT.

The chain is built from TRBV6-6 and TRBJ2-7; TRBD1 matches at 10 bases. Germline CDR1 MNHNY, CDR2 SVGAGI (reference sequence). V shed 5 bases and J 2 bases; nucleotides not matched to a gene: 3. The CDR3 length is 14 residues. The CDR3 region has the DNA TGTGCCAGCAGTGGGGGGACAGGGGCCTACGAGCAGTACTTC. Translation: CASSGGTGAYEQYF.

This rearrangement joins TRBV10-2 to TRBJ2-7; TRBD2 might be the D (5 bases). CDR3 length: 15 amino acids. In germline, CDR1 is WSHSY, CDR2 SAAADI. Trimming took off 4 bases at V and 5 bases at J, with 18 bases between the two ends. CDR3 residues: CASSGVTGKNNEQYF. The CDR3 coding sequence is TGCGCCAGCAGTGGGGTAACCGGGAAAAATAACGAGCAGTACTTC.

The chain combines TRBV6-5 with TRBJ2-1; no reliable D call. Germline assignment: CDR1 MNHEY and CDR2 SVGAGI. This CDR3 is 12 amino acids long. The V end lost 6 bases, the J end lost 9 bases, and 12 bases lay between the germline ends. CDR3 bases: TGTGCCAGCAGCCTACGGTACGGTGAGCAGTTCTTC. Protein sequence: CASSLRYGEQFF.

The chain combines TRBV5-8 with TRBJ2-1; maybe TRBD2 (5 bases). Germline CDR1 SGHTS, CDR2 YDEGEE. This CDR3 spans 14 amino acids. Trimming left V 1 base short and J 9 bases short, with 14 bases between. CDR3 amino acids: CASSLPPGGSEQFF. In DNA form, the CDR3 reads TGTGCCAGCAGCTTGCCGCCCGGTGGGAGTGAGCAGTTCTTC.

The chain employs TRBV20-1 and TRBJ2-7, with D uncertain. The CDR3 runs 11 residues. Germline loops: CDR1 DFQATT, CDR2 SNEGSKA (reference sequence). V was trimmed by 6 bases and J by 7 bases, leaving 13 bases between them. The CDR3, as DNA: TGCAGTGCCAGTACTACGAGGGAGCAGTACTTC. Amino acid sequence: CSASTTREQYF.

The genes are TRBV6-1 and TRBJ2-5, with TRBD1 identical over 8 bases. Trimming took 6 bases from V and 1 from J; bases not matched to a gene: 7. This CDR3 is 15 amino acids long. Germline CDR1 reads MNHNS; CDR2 reads SASEGT. For the CDR3, the DNA is TGTGCCAGCAGACCGGGACAGGCCGTCCAAGAGACCCAGTACTTC. It translates to CASRPGQAVQETQYF.

The chain has TRBV5-1 and TRBJ2-7; 9 bases match TRBD1. V was pared by 3 bases and J by 5 bases, with 9 bases of the junction left unmatched. Germline lookup yields CDR1 SGHRS and CDR2 YFSETQ. The CDR3 consists of 15 residues. CDR3 protein: CASSSRGDRDNEQYF. CDR3 DNA: TGCGCCAGCAGCTCCCGCGGGGACAGGGACAACGAGCAGTACTTC.

A note on this clone: Other DNA sequences within the sample encode an identical CDR3. The chain is built from TRBV5-1 and TRBJ1-1; TRBD1 is a possible D gene (6 bases). The V gene's germline CDR1 is SGHRS and CDR2 YFSETQ. Trimming cost V 6 bases and J 1 base, with 10 bases left between them. The CDR3 has 13 amino acids. In DNA, the CDR3 is TGCGCCAGCACCCAGGGACAGAACACTGAAGCTTTCTTT. It codes for CASTQGQNTEAFF.